The rows below give T cell receptor beta chains drawn from one sample of a study of CD8+CD57+ T cells in acquired aplastic anemia. TCRdb re-analysed the reads in MiXCR, keeping a single row per CDR3 protein. The sample includes under 250,000 distinct CDR3 sequences, 65% seen only once; the top ten take around three fifths. Source material: sorted CD4+, CD8+, or CD8+CD57+ T cells (not recorded which) from PBMCs. The source is a human donor with aplastic anemia. Both conserved end residues are part of each CDR3. D genes are given only for firm matches. Size is omitted from some rows. Given values are once, few, many or a class for expanded clones.

abundance	v_gene	d_gene	j_gene	CDR3aa
many	TRBV7-9	NA	TRBJ2-5	CASSPPRGWYQETQYF
NA	TRBV5-6	NA	TRBJ1-2	CASSLATGSHGYTF
NA	TRBV24-1	TRBD2	TRBJ2-5	CATSDSGLAGPQETQYF
NA	TRBV15	NA	NA	CATSRGGTSEQYF
NA	TRBV20-1	NA	TRBJ1-5	CSARAAGNQPQHF
NA	TRBV10-2	NA	TRBJ1-6	CASRSGPDNSPLHF
NA	TRBV6-6	TRBD1	TRBJ1-2	CASSPGTGAGYTF
few	TRBV5-6	TRBD2	TRBJ2-7	CASSFPSGGNEQYF
few	TRBV2	NA	TRBJ2-7	CASSSDGAYGQCF
NA	TRBV9	NA	TRBJ2-6	CASSVALSGANVLTF
NA	TRBV12-3/TRBV12-4	NA	TRBJ2-1	CASSLGSPNEQFF
many	TRBV20-1	TRBD2	TRBJ2-1	CSARDLLAEGREQFF
NA	TRBV24-1	TRBD1	TRBJ1-5	CATCGGGPQPQHF
NA	TRBV20-1	NA	TRBJ2-7	CSAGDGGTYLTYEQYF
NA	TRBV12-3/TRBV12-4	TRBD1	TRBJ2-1	CASGLQGNEQFF
NA	TRBV2	NA	TRBJ1-1	CASKGSMNTEAFF
many	TRBV9	TRBD2	TRBJ2-1	CASSVGGGEQFF
NA	TRBV2	TRBD2	TRBJ2-2	CASSRGGLAGLTGELFF
few	TRBV6-4	NA	TRBJ2-3	CATSDPQGLGTDTQYF
few	TRBV15	NA	TRBJ2-1	CATSRDGSGEQFF
NA	TRBV20-1	NA	TRBJ1-1	CSAREMIGTEAFF
NA	TRBV7-8	NA	TRBJ1-2	CASSSLPTRTAANYGYTF
NA	TRBV6-5	NA	TRBJ1-6	CASRAGFTYNSPLYF
few	TRBV2	NA	TRBJ2-7	CASSVSESYEQYF
once	TRBV2	NA	TRBJ2-5	CASSGRGFIGETQYF
NA	TRBV29-1	NA	TRBJ2-5	CSVEGTGIETQYF
NA	TRBV9	NA	TRBJ1-2	CASSMGGYGYTF
few	TRBV11-3	TRBD1	TRBJ2-7	CASSSGGGGQGLYEQYF
NA	TRBV20-1	NA	TRBJ2-5	CSATPLARETQYF
few	TRBV7-9	NA	TRBJ2-7	CASSLARTYEQYF
many	TRBV15	TRBD1	TRBJ2-3	CATSSGTGDTDTQYF
NA	TRBV7-9	NA	TRBJ2-2	CASSLKNGELFF
NA	TRBV2	NA	TRBJ2-7	CATRDSPYEQYF
NA	TRBV7-8	NA	TRBJ2-2	CASSLPRDKVYTGGLFF
NA	TRBV7-9	NA	TRBJ2-7	CASSWGTTYEQYF
NA	TRBV7-2	TRBD1	TRBJ1-2	CASSNTLWTGVSRGYTF
few	TRBV7-6	TRBD2	TRBJ2-3	CASSTLAAGDTQYF
NA	TRBV7-2	NA	TRBJ2-3	CASLASYTDTQYF
few	TRBV15	NA	TRBJ1-2	CATSRELGPYGYTF
NA	TRBV5-8	NA	TRBJ1-1	CASSSITSEAFF